The text below deals with one TCR beta chain. Its antigen is unidentified. The source of the sample is a study of response to subunit inactivated influenza vaccine. Germline assignment: CDR1 LGHDT and CDR2 YNNKEL (reference sequence). The CDR3 length is 16 residues. V was trimmed by 1 base and J by 0 bases, leaving 10 bases between them. TCRdb re-called the RT-PCR reads through MiXCR, storing one row per CDR3 protein. The profile covers a few hundred thousand distinct CDR3 sequences, with 12% to 15% appearing a single time and 11% taken by the ten largest. Study conclusions and caveats: Each seasonal flu vaccination may recruit only limited new T cells, authors suggested.

The sample in question was PBMCs from blood, obtained roughly 12 days after vaccination. The clonotype comes from a middle-aged man who received an inactivated influenza vaccine. The gene calls are TRBV3-1 and TRBJ1-3; D unclear. The CDR3 sequence: CASSQVTDVSGNTIYF. CDR3 bases: TGTGCCAGCAGCCAAGTGACGGACGTCTCTGGAAACACCATATATTTT. The full variable domain, rest sourced from reference TRBV3-1 and TRBJ1-3, is DTAVSQTPKYLVTQMGNDKSIKCEQNLGHDTMYWYKQDSKKFLKIMFSYNNKELIINETVPNRFSPKSPDKAHLNLHINSLELGDSAVYFCASSQVTDVSGNTIYFGEGSWLTVV.